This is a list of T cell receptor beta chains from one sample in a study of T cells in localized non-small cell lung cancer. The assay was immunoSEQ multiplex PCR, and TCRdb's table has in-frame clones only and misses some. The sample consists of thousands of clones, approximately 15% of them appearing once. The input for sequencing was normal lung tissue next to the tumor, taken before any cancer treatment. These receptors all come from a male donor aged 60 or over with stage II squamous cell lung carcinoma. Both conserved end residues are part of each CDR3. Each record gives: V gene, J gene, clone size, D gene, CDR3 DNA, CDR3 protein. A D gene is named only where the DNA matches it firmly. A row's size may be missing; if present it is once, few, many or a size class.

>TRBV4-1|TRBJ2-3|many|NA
TGCGCCAGCAGCCGGAACCCGACATTAAATCCCGGAACAGATACGCAGTATTTT
CASSRNPTLNPGTDTQYF
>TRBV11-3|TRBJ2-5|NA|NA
TGTGCCAGCAGCTTAGACAGGTTGGGGGAGACCCAGTACTTC
CASSLDRLGETQYF
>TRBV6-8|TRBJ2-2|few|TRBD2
TGTGCCAGCAGTTACTCGGGACTAGCGGGGGGGCCGAGCACCGGGGAGCTGTTTTTT
CASSYSGLAGGPSTGELFF
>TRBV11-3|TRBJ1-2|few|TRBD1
TGTGCCAGCAGCCCCGACAGGGGACCATATGGCTACACCTTC
CASSPDRGPYGYTF
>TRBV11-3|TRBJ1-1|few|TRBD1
TGTGCCAGCAGCCCACGGACAGGGGCCATTGGGACTGAAGCTTTCTTT
CASSPRTGAIGTEAFF
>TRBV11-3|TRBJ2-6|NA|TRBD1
TGTGCCAGCAGCTTTCCGACAGGGAGCTCTGGGGCCAACGTCCTGACTTTC
CASSFPTGSSGANVLTF
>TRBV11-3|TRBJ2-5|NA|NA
TGTGCCAGCAGCGCAGGGGGAGGCTGGGAAGAGACCCAGTACTTC
CASSAGGGWEETQYF
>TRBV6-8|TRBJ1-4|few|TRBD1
TGTGCCAGCAGTTCCAGGGGGCGCTTGGGGTCGGTTTTTTTT
CASSSRGRLGSVFF
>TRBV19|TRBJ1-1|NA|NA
TGTGCCAGTAGTCCGACAGGCCGGACGAACACTGAAGCTTTCTTT
CASSPTGRTNTEAFF
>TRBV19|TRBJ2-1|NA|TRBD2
TGTGCGACCGGAGCGGGGGGGCTTGGTGAGCAGTTCTTC
CATGAGGLGEQFF
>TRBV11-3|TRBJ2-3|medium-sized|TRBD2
TGTGCCAGCAGCTTACTAGCGGGCACAGATACGCAGTATTTT
CASSLLAGTDTQYF
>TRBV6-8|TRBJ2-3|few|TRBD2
TGTGCCAGCAGTTACGGGACTAGCGTTACAGATACGCAGTATTTT
CASSYGTSVTDTQYF
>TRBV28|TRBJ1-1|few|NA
TGTGCCAGCAGTTTTGAGGGTCGGAACACTGAAGCTTTCTTT
CASSFEGRNTEAFF
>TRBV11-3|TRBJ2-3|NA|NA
TGTGCCAGCAGCCTGAGACCGGGGCCCAGCACAGATACGCAGTATTTT
CASSLRPGPSTDTQYF
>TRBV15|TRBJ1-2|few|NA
TGTGCCACCAGCAGAGACGGGGACGGGTCTAACTATGGCTACACCTTC
CATSRDGDGSNYGYTF
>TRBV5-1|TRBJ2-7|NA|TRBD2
TGCGCCAGCAGCTTAGCGGCCCCTGGGACTAGCGGGATTTACGAGCAGTACTTC
CASSLAAPGTSGIYEQYF
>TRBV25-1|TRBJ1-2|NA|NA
TGTGCCAGCAGTACGAATTCTAACTATGGCTACACCTTC
CASSTNSNYGYTF
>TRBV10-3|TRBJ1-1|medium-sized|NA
TGTGCCATCAGTGAGTCAGCGGGGAACACTGAAGCTTTCTTT
CAISESAGNTEAFF
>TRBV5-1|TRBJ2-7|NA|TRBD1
TGCGCCAGCAGCTTGGTACAGGGGGCGAACGAGCAGTACTTC
CASSLVQGANEQYF
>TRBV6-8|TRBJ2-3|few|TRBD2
TGTGCCAGCAGTTATTCCGTTGGACTAGGGCGGGGGGACCGCACAGATACGCAGTATTTT
CASSYSVGLGRGDRTDTQYF
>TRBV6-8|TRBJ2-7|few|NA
TGTGCCAGCAGTTTAAGACCGACCTACGAGCAGTACTTC
CASSLRPTYEQYF
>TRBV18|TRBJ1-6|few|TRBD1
TGTGCCAGCTCACCACGTCCCGGGACAGGGACGGGGTCACCCCTCCACTTT
CASSPRPGTGTGSPLHF
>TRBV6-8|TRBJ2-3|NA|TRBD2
TGTGCCAGCAGTTACACGACTAGCGGGAGGAGGAGCACAGATACGCAGTATTTT
CASSYTTSGRRSTDTQYF